This passage covers 26 T cell receptor beta chains from one sample sequenced in a study of blood T cell repertoires in COVID-19 (TCRdb year 2020). Receptor amplification or capture employed the immunoSEQ multiplex PCR assay. Imported from immuneACCESS, the table was reduced by TCRdb to in-frame sequences with V and J called. These copies leave out some clones; in studies compared against another copy, an unresolved V gene accounts for under half, and the cause of the remainder is not known. The sample table lists approximately 380,000 clones, about 89% of them with a count of one. 0.8% to 0.9% of the sample lies in the top ten. Specimen: PBMCs or T cells enriched from blood (not recorded which). Receptors originate from a woman in her thirties or forties who had been exposed to COVID-19.

This clone has only one observation. V and J are TRBV5-4 and TRBJ2-7; TRBD2 agrees at 10 bases. V lost 4 bases to trimming and J lost 3 bases; unmatched junction nucleotides: 10. The CDR3 totals 16 residues. From germline, CDR1 is SGHNT and CDR2 YYREEE (reference sequence). CDR3 sequence: CASSESLAGRNYEQYF. The DNA for the CDR3 is TGTGCCAGCAGCGAGTCACTAGCGGGGAGAAACTACGAGCAGTACTTC.

The chain joins TRBV9 to TRBJ1-1; tentative D call: TRBD1 (6 bases). Trimming stripped 2 bases from V and 1 base from J, with 12 bases between. The CDR3 is 15 residues long. Germline values: CDR1 SGDLS, CDR2 YYNGEE. The CDR3 protein is CASSVIPGQNTEAFF. The CDR3 DNA sequence: TGTGCCAGCAGCGTGATACCGGGACAGAACACTGAAGCTTTCTTT. Full variable domain (missing parts from reference TRBV9 and TRBJ1-1): DSGVTQTPKHLITATGQRVTLRCSPRSGDLSVYWYQQSLDQGLQFLIQYYNGEERAKGNILERFSAQQFPDLHSELNLSSLELGDSALYFCASSVIPGQNTEAFFGQGTRLTVV.

The chain carries TRBV9 and TRBJ2-5; D might be TRBD2 (5 bases). Looked up from germline, CDR1 is SGDLS and CDR2 is YYNGEE. V was pared by 4 bases and J by 4 bases, with 23 bases between. The CDR3 runs to 17 residues. The CDR3 DNA sequence: TGTGCCAGCAGCTCAAGCATAGTGGGGAGAGGTAGAGAGACCCAGTACTTC. Protein sequence: CASSSSIVGRGRETQYF.

The genes are TRBV24-1 and TRBJ2-3, with 12 positions matching TRBD2. The CDR3 length is 13 residues. Trimming took 4 bases from V and 12 from J; bases not matched to a gene: 4. CDR1 KGHDR and CDR2 SFDVKD come from the germline V gene. The CDR3 region has the DNA TGTGCCACCAGTGAACCGACTAGCGGGAGACAGTATTTT. Its protein is CATSEPTSGRQYF.

This chain connects TRBV7-6 to TRBJ2-3; TRBD2 matches at 8 bases. Losses at the gene ends were 1 base for V and 2 bases for J; bases not matched to a gene: 5. The length of the CDR3 is 16 residues. The germline V gene has CDR1 SGHVS and CDR2 FNYEAQ. The CDR3 sequence: CASSLERTSFTDTQYF. The CDR3 nucleotides read TGTGCCAGCAGCTTAGAGCGGACTAGCTTCACAGATACGCAGTATTTT.

The rearrangement joins TRBV3-1 (or the pseudogene TRBV3-2) to TRBJ1-5; no clear D gene. The V end was cut by 4 bases, the J end by 0 bases, with 7 bases between. Germline CDR1 reads LGHDT; CDR2 reads YNNKEL (reference sequence). The CDR3 runs to 14 residues. The CDR3 is CASSPGPSNQPQHF. The CDR3 coding sequence is TGTGCCAGCAGCCCCGGTCCTAGCAATCAGCCCCAGCATTTT.

The chain joins TRBV12-3 or TRBV12-4 to TRBJ1-4; 9 bases fit TRBD1. The CDR3 loop spans 12 amino acids. The J segment lost 12 bases and the V segment lost 3 bases, leaving 2 bases of the junction unmatched. CDR3 DNA sequence: TGTGCCAGCAGTTTCCGGGACAGGGAACTGTTTTTT. Translating gives CASSFRDRELFF.

The V and J genes are TRBV12-5 and TRBJ1-5; weak D call: TRBD1 (6 bases). V lost 5 bases and J lost 2, with 16 bases in between. In germline, CDR1 is LGHNT, CDR2 FRNRAP. CDR3 length: 16 amino acids. The CDR3 nucleotides read TGTGCTAGTGGTCTAGCCTCGGGGGGCGGCAATCAGCCCCAGCATTTT. Its protein is CASGLASGGGNQPQHF. The variable domain in full, with the rest retrieved from reference TRBV12-5 and TRBJ1-5, is DARVTQTPRHKVTEMGQEVTMRCQPILGHNTVFWYRQTMMQGLELLAYFRNRAPLDDSGMPKDRFSAEMPDATLATLKIQPSEPRDSAVYFCASGLASGGGNQPQHFGDGTRLSIL.

This chain uses TRBV5-1 with TRBJ2-1; 10 bases line up with TRBD2. Germline-derived CDR1 and CDR2 are SGHRS and YFSETQ. V lost 0 bases and J lost 1; bases outside the gene matches: 4. The CDR3 consists of 17 residues. The CDR3 spells CASSLVRAGGSYNEQFF. The CDR3 DNA reads TGCGCCAGCAGCTTGGTTCGAGCGGGAGGGTCCTACAATGAGCAGTTCTTC. Full variable domain (missing parts from reference TRBV5-1 and TRBJ2-1): KAGVTQTPRYLIKTRGQQVTLSCSPISGHRSVSWYQQTPGQGLQFLFEYFSETQRNKGNFPGRFSGRQFSNSRSEMNVSTLELGDSALYLCASSLVRAGGSYNEQFFGPGTRLTVL.

The chain carries TRBV2 and TRBJ1-2; D may be TRBD1 (5 bases). Germline CDR1 SNHLY, CDR2 FYNNEI. V was pared by 3 bases and J by 4 bases, with 15 bases between. The CDR3 is made up of 15 amino acids. CDR3 bases: TGTGCCAGCAGTGAGCGGGGCAGGGAAGGCTATGGCTACACCTTC. Its translation is CASSERGREGYGYTF.

DNA for the CDR3: TGTGCCAGCTCACCAGGGGCGGAGAATTCACCCCTCCACTTT. This translates into CASSPGAENSPLHF. The chain recombines TRBV18 with TRBJ1-6; D is possibly TRBD1 (5 bases). V dropped 2 bases and J dropped 7 bases, with 9 bases sitting between them. The germline gives CDR1 KGHSH, CDR2 LQKENI. This CDR3 is 14 amino acids long.

The J gene is TRBJ2-3, the V gene TRBV11-2, with D tentatively TRBD2 (5 bases). This CDR3 comprises 17 residues. Germline lookup yields CDR1 SGHAT and CDR2 FQNNGV. The V end was cut by 6 bases, the J end by 1 base, with 20 bases between. This CDR3 is CASSRIRAGMGTDTQYF. The CDR3, as DNA: TGTGCCAGCAGTCGGATTAGGGCCGGGATGGGCACAGATACGCAGTATTTT.

The V call is TRBV7-2, the J call TRBJ2-7; no reliable D call. Trimming took 2 bases from V and 4 from J, leaving 6 bases between them. This CDR3 contains 12 residues. From germline, CDR1 is SGHTA and CDR2 FQGNSA. The CDR3 DNA reads as TGTGCCAGCAGCTTATCCGGGTACGAGCAGTACTTC. It specifies CASSLSGYEQYF.

This chain joins TRBV28 and TRBJ2-4, with D possibly TRBD2 on 5 matching bases. There are 14 residues in the CDR3. Trimming shortened V by 7 bases and J by 2 bases, and 12 bases separated the two germline ends. CDR1 and CDR2 (germline): MDHEN, SYDVKM. The CDR3 here is CASTGPGTKNIQYF. Here the CDR3 DNA reads TGTGCCAGCACGGGTCCGGGAACCAAAAACATTCAGTACTTC.

V gene TRBV7-6 combines with J gene TRBJ2-7; D is possibly TRBD1 (5 bases). This CDR3 region has 14 residues. V was clipped by 2 bases and J by 3 bases, with 11 bases between them. The V gene's germline CDR1 is SGHVS and CDR2 FNYEAQ. This chain's CDR3 is CASSLSPGLYEQYF. The CDR3 DNA reads as TGTGCCAGCAGCTTATCGCCAGGGCTCTACGAGCAGTACTTC.

This clone was recorded only once. The J gene is TRBJ2-3, the V gene TRBV7-2; TRBD1 agrees at 12 bases. CDR3 size: 16 residues. V lost 1 base and J lost 5; bases outside the gene matches: 4. Germline V lookup: CDR1 SGHTA, CDR2 FQGNSA. The CDR3 loop reads CASSLVGQGAGDTQYF. Written as DNA, the CDR3 is TGTGCCAGCAGCTTAGTGGGACAGGGGGCCGGAGATACGCAGTATTTT.

The chain recombines TRBV7-3 with TRBJ1-1, with a possible D match to TRBD1 (5 bases). The germline V gene encodes CDR1 SGHTA and CDR2 FQGTGA. The V end lost 0 bases, the J end lost 6 bases, and 14 bases lay between the germline ends. The CDR3 consists of 15 residues. This CDR3 is CASSLTAGLGAEAFF. The CDR3 DNA sequence: TGTGCCAGCAGCTTAACGGCAGGGTTAGGGGCTGAAGCTTTCTTT. Combining the CDR3 with reference TRBV7-3 and TRBJ1-1 gives the whole variable domain GAGVSQTPSNKVTEKGKYVELRCDPISGHTALYWYRQSLGQGPEFLIYFQGTGAADDSGLPNDRFFAVRPEGSVSTLKIQRTERGDSAVYLCASSLTAGLGAEAFFGQGTRLTVV.

V and J are TRBV5-1 and TRBJ2-2; TRBD2 is a possible D gene (6 bases). The CDR3 extends over 15 amino acids. V lost 4 bases and J 2 bases, leaving 12 bases between the germline ends. CDR1 SGHRS and CDR2 YFSETQ come from the germline V gene. The CDR3 spells CASSRLDSNTGELFF. The CDR3 coding sequence is TGCGCCAGCAGCCGACTAGACTCCAACACCGGGGAGCTGTTTTTT.

This chain uses TRBV7-9 with TRBJ2-7; TRBD1 matches at 9 bases. This CDR3 contains 14 residues. Germline values: CDR1 SEHNR, CDR2 FQNEAQ (reference sequence). The V and J ends lost 4 bases and 5 bases, in that order; junction bases with no gene match: 6. The CDR3 region has the DNA TGTGCCAGCAGCTCCTCGGACAGGGGCAACGAGCAGTACTTC. It yields the protein CASSSSDRGNEQYF.

Of note for this clone: Other DNA sequences in the same sample also yield this CDR3. CDR3 amino acids: CAIRGTGNTEAFF. The CDR3 DNA is TGTGCCATCAGAGGGACAGGGAACACTGAAGCTTTCTTT. The chain is built from TRBV10-3 and TRBJ1-1; 8 nucleotides line up with TRBD1. Trimming took 6 bases from V and 1 from J; bases not matched to a gene: 1. The CDR3 contains 13 residues. CDR1 ENHRY and CDR2 SYGVKD come from the germline V gene.

V and J are TRBV30 and TRBJ1-4; a possible D gene is TRBD1 (6 bases). Trimming stripped 5 bases from V and 8 bases from J, with 15 bases between. The CDR3 covers 13 residues. CDR1 is GTSNPN and CDR2 is SVGIG in the germline V gene (reference sequence). CDR3 protein: CAWARGAREKLFF. CDR3 DNA sequence: TGTGCCTGGGCACGGGGGGCTCGAGAAAAACTGTTTTTT.

The gene calls are TRBV5-6 and TRBJ2-1; perhaps TRBD1 as D (5 bases). Trimming took off 7 bases at V and 4 bases at J, with 18 bases between the two ends. Germline V lookup: CDR1 SGHDT, CDR2 YYEEEE. The CDR3 is 15 residues long. For the CDR3, the DNA is TGTGCCAGCCTAACAGGACATCGCCTATACAATGAGCAGTTCTTC. This translates into CASLTGHRLYNEQFF.

The chain carries TRBV7-2 and TRBJ2-1, with TRBD2 matching over 10 bases. The CDR3 extends over 15 amino acids. V trimming: 0 bases; J trimming: 9 bases; junction bases outside the gene matches: 5. The germline gives CDR1 SGHTA, CDR2 FQGNSA. The CDR3 loop is CASSLARGTSAEQFF. The CDR3 coding sequence is TGTGCCAGCAGCTTAGCGCGTGGGACTAGCGCTGAGCAGTTCTTC.

This clone was found once. V is TRBV5-1 and J is TRBJ1-2; a possible D gene is TRBD1 (5 bases). CDR3 length: 14 residues. Germline CDR1 and CDR2: SGHRS and YFSETQ. The germline V and J ends were trimmed by 0 bases and 2 bases, with 8 bases remaining between them. This CDR3 reads CASSLDQGNYGYTF. CDR3 bases: TGCGCCAGCAGCTTGGATCAGGGAAACTATGGCTACACCTTC. Full variable domain (missing parts from reference TRBV5-1 and TRBJ1-2): KAGVTQTPRYLIKTRGQQVTLSCSPISGHRSVSWYQQTPGQGLQFLFEYFSETQRNKGNFPGRFSGRQFSNSRSEMNVSTLELGDSALYLCASSLDQGNYGYTFGSGTRLTVV.

This chain joins TRBV20-1 and TRBJ2-5, with 8 nucleotides matching TRBD1. Germline CDR1 is DFQATT and CDR2 is SNEGSKA (reference sequence). Trimming cost V 3 bases and J 5 bases; bases outside gene matches: 5. This CDR3 region has 13 residues. The CDR3 bases are TGCAGTGCTAGTCGCCAGGGGGCGGAGACCCAGTACTTC. This codes for CSASRQGAETQYF.

This sequence joins TRBV19 and TRBJ1-5; 8 bases are shared with TRBD1. Germline CDR1 is LNHDA and CDR2 is SQIVND (reference sequence). V lost 3 bases to trimming and J lost 5 bases; unmatched junction nucleotides: 12. The CDR3 runs to 17 residues. Here the CDR3 DNA reads TGTGCCAGTAGTATCGATCCCCGTCAGGGGGCCTATCAGCCCCAGCATTTT. It yields the protein CASSIDPRQGAYQPQHF.